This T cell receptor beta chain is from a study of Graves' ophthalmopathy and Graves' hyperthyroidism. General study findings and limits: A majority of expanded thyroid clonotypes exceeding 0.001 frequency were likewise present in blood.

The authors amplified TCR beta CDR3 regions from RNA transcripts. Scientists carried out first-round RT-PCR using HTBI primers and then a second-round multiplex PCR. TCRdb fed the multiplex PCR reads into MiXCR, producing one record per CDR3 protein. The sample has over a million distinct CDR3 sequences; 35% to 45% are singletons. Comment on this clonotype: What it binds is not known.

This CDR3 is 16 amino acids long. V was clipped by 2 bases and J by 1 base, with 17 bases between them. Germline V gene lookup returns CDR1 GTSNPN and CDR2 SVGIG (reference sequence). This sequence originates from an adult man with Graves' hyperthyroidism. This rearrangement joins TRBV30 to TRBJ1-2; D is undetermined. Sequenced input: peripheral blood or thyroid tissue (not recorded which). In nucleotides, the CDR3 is TGTGCCTGGAGTTCCCCCATAGTTTCGCGTAACTATGGCTACACCTTC. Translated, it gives CAWSSPIVSRNYGYTF.